This record looks at one TCR beta chain sequence and its context. The target of this receptor is not known. Base qualities were left out, and no much larger clone turns up one base away. Patients with a history of autoimmune disease or receiving systemic immunosuppression were excluded from the trial. In every dose cohort, peripheral blood was drawn for TCR sequencing at baseline, cycle 4 day 1, and cycle 7 day 1. Samples came from an open-label, multicenter, first-in-human phase I dose-escalation trial of ivuxolimab. Adults with locally advanced or metastatic head and neck squamous cell, hepatocellular, melanoma or renal cell carcinoma were enrolled in the trial. Before TCR sequencing, CD4+ T cells and CD8+ T cells from peripheral blood were sorted into separate populations. The sample belongs to a study of OX40 agonist ivuxolimab in advanced cancers. Study-wide context: Ivuxolimab, which targeted the costimulatory receptor OX40 (CD134), was an agonistic, fully human IgG2 monoclonal antibody. Intravenous ivuxolimab was administered to patients every 2 weeks at six dose levels: 0.01, 0.1, 0.3, 1.5, 3 and 10 mg/kg. Among the approximately 50 dose-escalation patients, around 20 had hepatocellular carcinoma, approximately 15 melanoma, 9 renal cell carcinoma and 9 head and neck cancer. In the dose-escalation cohort, roughly 80% of patients were male, and the mean age was about 55 years, with a range of roughly 20 to 80. Patients were allowed to have had prior anti-PD-1, anti-PD-L1 or anti-CTLA-4 therapy, and more than 30% of the dose-escalation patients had previously received checkpoint inhibitors. Three dose-escalation patients achieved partial responses, one with hepatocellular carcinoma and two with cutaneous melanoma. The purpose of peripheral TCRbeta sequencing was to test whether ivuxolimab changed TCR sequence diversity and led to clonal T-cell expansion. The monotherapy dose-escalation portion (N of about 47 patients) of the phase I ivuxolimab trial is reported in the paper.

For sequencing of the TCRbeta CDR3 region, genomic DNA was extracted from the sorted cells. The immunoSEQ Assay was used for sequencing of TCRbeta CDR3 regions. TCRdb carries this immuneACCESS record with in-frame sequences only. Its versions omit some clonotypes, under half of them owing to an unresolved V gene in the studies checked, with the rest unexplained. The sample table holds 8,000 to 11,000 clones, of which around four fifths were seen once. The ten most abundant clones make up approximately 30% of the sample. What the authors observed across the whole study: Low levels of normalized T-cell clonal expansion were also shown by some nonresponding patients. At doses of 0.1 to 3.0 mg/kg, clonal expansion of both CD4+ and CD8+ blood T cells was observed from baseline to week 6. In the 0.1-3.0 mg/kg groups, partial responders had among the lowest normalized peripheral clonal expansion, particularly in CD8+ T cells. The antigen specificity of the peripheral T cells that underwent clonal expansion was not determined. After ivuxolimab, CD8+ T cells had more expanded clones than CD4+ T cells on average.

There are 13 amino acids in the CDR3, from cysteine to phenylalanine inclusive. The entry retains the CDR3 DNA only, 39 bases that are in frame from base 1. V is pared back by 0 bases and J by 2 bases, with 5 bases lying between the germline termini. The germline V gene gives CDR1 as SGDLS and CDR2 as YYNGEE. The sequence links TRBV9 to TRBJ2-5; perhaps TRBD2 is the D gene, with 5 bases matching. The sequenced sample was CD4+ or CD8+ T cells sorted from blood, obtained in a trial of the OX40 agonist ivuxolimab. The clonotype originates from an adult with an advanced solid tumor such as melanoma, head and neck, liver or kidney cancer. The DNA sequence follows: TGTGCCAGCAGCGTAGGAGGGCAAGAGACCCAGTACTTC. Translated, it reads CASSVGGQETQYF.